This TCR beta chain is drawn from a study of post-analysis software for immune sequencing data. Presence of unique molecular identifiers characterized the TCR beta cDNA libraries. Using its own MiXCR run on the PCR reads, TCRdb lists one record per CDR3 protein. The profile shows hundreds of thousands of distinct CDR3 sequences, around 60% of them singletons. A word on this clonotype: Its antigen remains unknown.

This CDR3 has 15 amino acids. Trimming shortened V by 0 bases and J by 8 bases, and 14 bases separated the two germline ends. The germline gives CDR1 LGHNA, CDR2 YSLEER. Overall study results and limits: Patients showed TRBV5-6, TRBV5-1 and TRBV20-1 among a few TRBV segments more frequent than in controls.

The origin of this receptor is a girl aged 2 to 10 with multiple sclerosis. The chain is built from TRBV4-3 and TRBJ2-1; a weak D match, TRBD2 (5 bases). Material: blood. CDR3 in DNA: TGCGCCAGCAGCCAAGAAATCGGGGTAGCAGATGAGCAGTTCTTC. Its protein product is CASSQEIGVADEQFF.